This T cell receptor beta chain was profiled in a study of cytomegalovirus exposure and HLA in healthy donors. The study's findings and limits: Generally TCR sequences proved uncommon, though certain public TCRs appeared in numerous donors. Cytomegalovirus association was listed for about 170 TCR beta chains. A subsequent analysis found that TCR clusters from the first cohort also tended to co-occur in the roughly 120 validation repertoires, with less than 95% of cluster scores above 0.

Regarding this clone: What it binds is unknown.

TCRdb's copy holds only in-frame clones and misses some; the assay was immunoSEQ multiplex PCR. The profile shows tens of thousands of clones, around 90% of them singletons. This CDR3 is built from 11 residues. Germline V gives CDR1 DFQATT, CDR2 SNEGSKA (reference sequence). The gene calls are TRBV20-1 and TRBJ2-7; TRBD1 agrees at 7 bases. Sequenced: PBMCs. The sequence came from a woman in her 30s in good health and CMV-seronegative. The CDR3 spells CSSGQSYEQYF. CDR3 DNA: TGCAGCTCGGGACAGTCCTACGAGCAGTACTTC.